This T cell receptor (beta chain) was identified in a study of T cells in Graves' hyperthyroidism and ophthalmopathy (dated by TCRdb to between 2018 and 2020). Background for the entire study: Peripheral blood was collected at initial diagnosis, before any treatment. Following sampling, methimazole starting at 30 mg daily was given to hyperthyroidism patients, and high-dose intravenous methylprednisolone was given to ophthalmopathy patients. For training and testing, the 110 or so patients in the discovery cohort were randomly divided in a 7:3 ratio. According to the paper, TCR Vbeta CDR3 sequencing was carried out on 135 peripheral blood samples, which came from 40 to 45 ophthalmopathy, around 75 hyperthyroidism and approximately 17 progressor patients. In roughly six Graves' hyperthyroidism patients, the study also compared T-cell repertoires from thyroid tissue with T-cell repertoires from blood. To identify TCR V-J signatures that set the groups apart, the researchers used a discovery cohort of 95 to 100 patients, made up of 43 with Graves' ophthalmopathy and some 58 with stable Graves' hyperthyroidism. Prospective prediction of ophthalmopathy was tested in an independent validation cohort consisting of under 20 hyperthyroidism patients and over 15 patients who later progressed to ophthalmopathy.

Ten or more counts support this clonotype. It lacks a known antigen. Per-base qualities were not stored, and no clone one base away is much larger. Overall results and qualifications from the work: Sample size was not statistically predetermined, and blinding of investigators to group allocation was not performed. In validation, progression to ophthalmopathy was predicted by the model with approximately 67% sensitivity and 72% to 80% specificity, a median of approximately 7.1 months before onset. Ophthalmopathy was separated from stable hyperthyroidism by a 13 V-J signature model, with around 90% sensitivity and 81% to 83% specificity obtained in cross-validation and 80%/75% obtained in testing. Most expanded thyroid clonotypes (frequency above 0.001) were also detected in blood, suggesting blood repertoires may reflect thyroid immune responses.

Taken from the germline V gene (reference sequence), the CDR1 and CDR2 loops are DFQATT and SNEGSKA. V and J are trimmed by 3 bases and 4 bases, and the gene matches miss 2 bases of the junction. Taken from cysteine to phenylalanine, the CDR3 has 12 residues. The CDR3 DNA has 36 bases and is translated from base 1. Graves' hyperthyroidism was defined as stable when no progression to ophthalmopathy occurred over 18 months of follow-up. The hyperthyroidism patients were between 18 and 65 years old and newly diagnosed, with a disease duration of less than 2 months. Patients with uncontrolled infections, other autoimmune diseases, pregnancy or lactation were excluded. Diagnoses were established on the basis of clinical symptoms, serum thyroxine and TRAb, thyroid ultrasound, and orbital computed tomography. PBMCs were separated from roughly 10 ml of fresh peripheral blood using Ficoll-Paque density gradient centrifugation. Total RNA was extracted with Trizol reagent, and quality was checked on an Agilent 2100 Bioanalyzer.

The TCR beta CDR3 regions were amplified from the RNA transcripts. The TCR CDR3 was subjected to a first round of RT-PCR using the HTBI primer set and the Qiagen OneStep RT-PCR kit. A second multiplex PCR round built the libraries, followed by size selection and purification. Paired-end sequencing of the libraries was performed with 100 bp reads on an Illumina HiSeq2000. The authors processed their data as follows. SOAPnuke was used to process the raw data, removing reads that contained adapters or uncalled bases, had a mean Phred below 15, or lacked an exact match to the constant primer or identifier. High-quality paired reads were merged with COPE v1.2.5, and unique nucleotide sequences were defined as clonotypes. MiTCR v1.1 was used to align clonotypes to the IMGT TRBV, TRBD and TRBJ reference segments. The analysis was restricted to V-J combinations with a frequency above 0.0001, which together covered just over 98% of the repertoires. The TCS score was defined as F50 (clonal expansion) divided by E x V (chaos), with BLOSUM62-based TCRdist calculated between CDR3 peptides within each V-J. Welch's t-statistics and random forest reduced around 550 V-J features to 13, which were used in a naive Bayes classifier (R e1071). TCRdb redid the processing of the public reads, applying fastp at Q25 and MiXCR, and retained in-frame beta chains. Rows with a matching CDR3 protein are joined into one entry that keeps the most common DNA and genes. These V and J calls derive from TCRdb rather than the authors' analysis. This sample holds 380,000 or so distinct CDR3 sequences; about 20% were observed only once. The ten most abundant clones make up about 3.7% of the sample.

This clonotype originated in a woman aged 18 to 35 with Graves' hyperthyroidism. The chain uses TRBV20-1 and TRBJ1-2, with 7 bases aligning to TRBD1. Sequencing was done on a sample of blood. The DNA reads TGCAGTGCTAGGGGACAGCTCTATGGCTACACCTTC. Its product reads: CSARGQLYGYTF.